Listed here are 9 T cell receptor beta chains from one sample, sequenced in a study of blood T cell repertoires in COVID-19. Measured with immunoSEQ multiplex PCR; TCRdb has only the in-frame clones, and not every one. The sample has about 210,000 clones, under 95% seen once. Sequencing was carried out using peripheral blood. The receptors were gathered from a man younger than 45 with acute or convalescent COVID-19.

The rearrangement uses TRBV27 and TRBJ2-5; perhaps TRBD2 as D (6 bases). The CDR3 is 13 residues long. Germline assignment: CDR1 MNHEY and CDR2 SMNVEV (reference sequence). V was pared by 6 bases and J by 0 bases, with 8 bases between. The CDR3 nucleotides are TGTGCCAGCAGGAGACTAGACCAAGAGACCCAGTACTTC. It translates to CASRRLDQETQYF.

The chain joins TRBV28 to TRBJ1-1, with a tentative D call TRBD1 (5 bases). Per the germline V gene, CDR1 is MDHEN and CDR2 is SYDVKM. This CDR3 spans 14 amino acids. Trimming took off 8 bases at V and 1 base at J, with 14 bases between the two ends. CDR3 bases: TGTGCCAGCCAAGTGCAGGGATCGAACACTGAAGCTTTCTTT. It codes for CASQVQGSNTEAFF.

The CDR3 DNA sequence: TGTGCCAGCAGCGTAGAGGACAGAATGGGCTACACCTTC. Translation gives CASSVEDRMGYTF. The J gene is TRBJ1-2, the V gene TRBV9; tentative D call: TRBD1 (6 bases). The CDR3 totals 13 residues. Germline V gives CDR1 SGDLS, CDR2 YYNGEE. Trimming stripped 0 bases from V and 8 bases from J, with 11 bases between. Complete variable domain (other parts from reference TRBV9 and TRBJ1-2): DSGVTQTPKHLITATGQRVTLRCSPRSGDLSVYWYQQSLDQGLQFLIQYYNGEERAKGNILERFSAQQFPDLHSELNLSSLELGDSALYFCASSVEDRMGYTFGSGTRLTVV.

Only a few counts were recorded for this clone. The gene calls are TRBV6-5 and TRBJ2-1; TRBD1 is a possible D gene (5 bases). Germline values: CDR1 MNHEY, CDR2 SVGAGI. The V and J ends lost 5 bases and 7 bases respectively, with 12 bases between them. This CDR3 is 13 amino acids long. The CDR3 sequence is CASSPSQGNEQFF. The CDR3 nucleotides are TGTGCCAGCAGTCCGAGCCAGGGTAATGAGCAGTTCTTC.

The chain is built from TRBV9 and TRBJ2-7; D might be TRBD1 (6 bases). Looked up from germline, CDR1 is SGDLS and CDR2 is YYNGEE. The CDR3 runs to 14 residues. V was trimmed by 4 bases and J by 1 base, leaving 12 bases between them. CDR3 sequence: CASSPRGSSYEQYF. The CDR3 DNA reads TGTGCCAGCAGCCCCAGGGGCTCGTCCTACGAGCAGTACTTC.

The J gene is TRBJ2-7, the V gene TRBV9; 10 bases match TRBD2. The CDR3 has 17 amino acids. Germline V gives CDR1 SGDLS, CDR2 YYNGEE. J was trimmed by 2 bases and V by 4 bases; bases with no gene match: 12. The CDR3 sequence is CASSTSSGRNFPYEQYF. The CDR3 nucleotides are TGTGCCAGCAGCACATCTAGCGGGAGAAACTTCCCCTACGAGCAGTACTTC. Full variable domain (rest looked up from reference TRBV9 and TRBJ2-7): DSGVTQTPKHLITATGQRVTLRCSPRSGDLSVYWYQQSLDQGLQFLIQYYNGEERAKGNILERFSAQQFPDLHSELNLSSLELGDSALYFCASSTSSGRNFPYEQYFGPGTRLTVT.

The chain carries TRBV6-6 and TRBJ2-7; D might be TRBD1 (5 bases). This CDR3 has 14 amino acids. Deletions cut 0 bases from V and 3 bases from J, with 9 bases between. Germline V CDR1 and CDR2: MNHNY, SVGAGI (reference sequence). DNA for the CDR3: TGTGCCAGCAGTTACTCGACAGTTTACTACGAGCAGTACTTC. It specifies CASSYSTVYYEQYF.

The chain couples TRBV7-9 to TRBJ1-3, with TRBD1 as a possible D gene (6 bases). V lost 5 bases, J lost 4 bases, and 15 bases lay in between. Germline V gene sequence: CDR1 SEHNR, CDR2 FQNEAQ (reference sequence). CDR3 length: 15 residues. DNA for the CDR3: TGTGCCAGCAGCGCAGACAGGACATCGGGAAACACCATATATTTT. Translation gives CASSADRTSGNTIYF.

The rearrangement links TRBV19 to TRBJ1-1; D possibly corresponds to TRBD1 (6 bases). V was clipped by 9 bases and J by 1 base, with 18 bases between them. Germline-derived CDR1 and CDR2 are LNHDA and SQIVND (reference sequence). The CDR3 consists of 15 residues. In DNA, the CDR3 is TGTGCCAGCTTCGGGGACAAACTCACGAACACTGAAGCTTTCTTT. This sequence encodes CASFGDKLTNTEAFF.